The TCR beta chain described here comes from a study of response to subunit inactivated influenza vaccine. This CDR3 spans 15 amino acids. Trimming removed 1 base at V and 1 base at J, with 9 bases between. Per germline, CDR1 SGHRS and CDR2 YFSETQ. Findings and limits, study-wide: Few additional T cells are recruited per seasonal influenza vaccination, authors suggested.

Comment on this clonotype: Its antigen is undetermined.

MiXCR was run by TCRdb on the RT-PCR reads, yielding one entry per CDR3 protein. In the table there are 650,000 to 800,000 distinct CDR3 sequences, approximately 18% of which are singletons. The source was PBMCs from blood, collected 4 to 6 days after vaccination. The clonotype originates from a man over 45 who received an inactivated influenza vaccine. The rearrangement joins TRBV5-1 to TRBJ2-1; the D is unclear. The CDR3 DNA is TGCGCCAGCAGCTTGTTGGGGAAGTCCTACAATGAGCAGTTCTTC. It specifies CASSLLGKSYNEQFF.